Listed here is a single T cell receptor beta chain. The antigen it binds to is not known. No base qualities exist here, and no much larger clone lies one base off it. The TCR beta CDR3 regions were amplified from the RNA transcripts. The first round of RT-PCR for the TCR CDR3 was performed with the HTBI primer set and the Qiagen OneStep RT-PCR kit. Libraries were constructed in a second round of multiplex PCR, after which size selection and purification were performed. The libraries were sequenced on an Illumina HiSeq2000 using paired-end 100 bp reads. The original methods were these. Raw data were processed with SOAPnuke, discarding reads with adapters, uncalled bases, mean Phred below 15, or no exact constant-primer or identifier match. COPE v1.2.5 was used to merge the high-quality paired reads, and each unique nucleotide sequence was defined as a clonotype. MiTCR v1.1 was used to align clonotypes to the IMGT TRBV, TRBD and TRBJ reference segments. The analysis was restricted to V-J combinations with a frequency above 0.0001, which together covered approximately 99% of the repertoires. The TCS score was defined as the ratio of F50 (clonal expansion) to E x V (chaos), calculated using BLOSUM62-based TCRdist between CDR3 peptides within each V-J. Welch's t-statistics and random forest reduced 514 V-J features to fewer than 15, which were used in a naive Bayes classifier (R e1071). TCRdb reprocessed the public reads (quality trimming at Q25 with fastp, clone calling with MiXCR) and kept in-frame beta chains. CDR3 protein sequences are deduplicated, and each keeps its most common genes and DNA. These V and J calls rely on TCRdb rather than the paper's analysis. The sample includes about 600,000 distinct CDR3 sequences, with about 16% observed a single time. The ten largest clones represent about 3.5% of the sample.

The sample belongs to a study of T cells in Graves' hyperthyroidism and ophthalmopathy (dated by TCRdb to the late 2010s). Some background on the complete study: Peripheral blood was collected at initial diagnosis, before any treatment. TCR V-J signatures able to tell the groups apart were searched for in a discovery cohort of 100 patients, of whom more than 40 had Graves' ophthalmopathy and roughly 59 had stable Graves' hyperthyroidism. An independent validation cohort of fewer than 20 hyperthyroidism patients and 17 patients who later progressed to ophthalmopathy tested prospective prediction of ophthalmopathy. The approximately 100 discovery patients were randomly divided into training and test sets at a 7:3 ratio. In addition, the study compared T-cell repertoires in thyroid tissue and in blood from about 6 Graves' hyperthyroidism patients. Once sampling was done, hyperthyroidism patients were given methimazole at a starting dose of 30 mg daily, whereas ophthalmopathy patients were given high-dose intravenous methylprednisolone. According to the paper, TCR Vbeta CDR3 sequencing was carried out on about 140 peripheral blood samples, which came from fewer than 50 ophthalmopathy, about 75 hyperthyroidism and roughly 17 progressor patients.

In the ophthalmopathy patients, disease was moderately to severely active, with a Clinical Activity Score of 3 or more, a NOSPECS grade of 4 or more, and a duration of less than 3 months. Any patient with an uncontrolled infection, another autoimmune disease, pregnancy or lactation was excluded. Diagnoses were established on the basis of clinical symptoms, serum thyroxine and TRAb, thyroid ultrasound, and orbital computed tomography. Ficoll-Paque density gradient centrifugation was used to isolate PBMCs from around 10 ml of fresh peripheral blood. Total RNA was extracted with Trizol reagent, and quality was checked on an Agilent 2100 Bioanalyzer. Paper-wide results and their limitations: In cross-validation, a model built on a 13 V-J signature told ophthalmopathy apart from stable hyperthyroidism with 85% to 90% sensitivity and roughly 82% specificity, and in testing the same model reached 80%/75%. Sample size was not statistically predetermined, and blinding of investigators to group allocation was not performed. Most expanded thyroid clonotypes (frequency above 0.001) were also detected in blood, a finding suggesting that blood repertoires may reflect thyroid immune responses. In validation, progression to ophthalmopathy was predicted by the model with 70% to 71% sensitivity and around 76% specificity, a median of roughly six months before onset.

The CDR3 sequence holds 15 residues, the cysteine and phenylalanine included. Just CDR3 DNA is preserved here, 45 bases in frame from base 1. CDR1 and CDR2 are read off the germline V gene (reference sequence) as LNHDA and SQIVND. Trimming takes 5 bases from V and 2 bases from J, and the germline ends sit 15 bases apart. This receptor chain uses TRBV19 and TRBJ1-2; the D gene is perhaps TRBD1, from 6 matching bases. This sequence was found in a woman aged 40 to 50 with Graves' ophthalmopathy. Sample: blood. The DNA reads as follows: TGTGCCAGTAGTCAACAGGGAGAGGGGAACTATGGCTACACCTTC. It translates as CASSQQGEGNYGYTF. Full variable domain (CDR3 extended with the reference TRBV19 and TRBJ1-2 proteins): DGGITQSPKYLFRKEGQNVTLSCEQNLNHDAMYWYRQDPGQGLRLIYYSQIVNDFQKGDIAEGYSVSREKKESFPLTVTSAQKNPTAFYLCASSQQGEGNYGYTFGSGTRLTVV.